This T cell receptor (beta chain) originates from a study of beta chain features in type 1 diabetes. The wider study: Similarity in age, gender and cell yields was seen between patients and healthy donors.

A note on this clone: Its antigen remains unknown.

Sequencing targeted expressed TCRB transcripts, as all isolated RNA had been reverse transcribed. This table comes from immunoSEQ multiplex PCR, and its TCRdb copy is limited to in-frame clones, with some not included. The sample has a few hundred thousand clones, more than 11% seen once. Whole-study findings and limits: Fewer insertions but more deletions were seen at VDJ junctions in type 1 diabetes patients. The study found moderately but significantly shorter TCRB CDR3s in all four CD4+ subsets of Type 1 diabetes patients. High-TCR-expressing cells could be over-represented by cDNA sequencing.

Every donor had blood drawn once into heparin, approximately 110 mL on average. The receptor was derived from a man aged 25-45 years with type 1 diabetes. Sequenced material: naive CD4+ T cells from blood.

In DNA form, the CDR3 reads TGCGCCAGCAGCCAAGAAGCGGGGGGGCTAGGTACGCAGTATTTT. This encodes CASSQEAGGLGTQYF. V gene TRBV4-1 combines with J gene TRBJ2-3, with 10 bases that match TRBD2. The CDR3 totals 15 residues. Trimming at V came to 0 bases and at J to 8 bases, leaving 5 bases not matched to a gene. Germline CDR1 reads MGHRA; CDR2 reads YSYEKL.